The present entry profiles one T cell receptor (beta chain) with its context. Which antigen it targets is not known. Base qualities are missing; no much larger clone stands one base away. Whole blood was collected in K2EDTA tubes by collaborating institutions according to the institutions' own protocols. For TCRbeta analysis, collaborators shipped samples in one of three forms: frozen whole blood, isolated PBMCs, or DNA extracted from either of those sample types. The CDR3 numbers 16 residues from cysteine through phenylalanine. Only the CDR3 DNA is retained, 48 bases long and in frame from the first base. V is trimmed back by 2 bases and J by 2 bases, and the junction contains 6 bases that no gene match accounts for. Looking up the germline V gene yields CDR1 MGHRA and CDR2 YSYEKL. The record originates from a study of blood T cell repertoires in COVID-19 (dated by TCRdb to the early 2020s). Regarding the research as a whole: Samples covering the acute and convalescent phases of COVID-19 were provided by collaborators in the United States, Italy and Spain. The material from the prospective study consisted of cDNA or gDNA derived from T cells, B-cell-depleted T cells, or PBMCs. Subjects who had been exposed to COVID-19, were actively infected with it, or had recovered from it provided the deeply sampled blood TCRbeta repertoires that made up the dataset. The repertoires were released in a freely available public database meant as a resource for research on the immune response to SARS-CoV-2. The samples were drawn from two sources: the first 160 participants of the ongoing ImmuneRACE study, and 1,200 or so subjects contributed by 6 global collaborators. Sample metadata almost always included a de-identified subject ID, COVID-19 status, age in years and sex. Where available, HLA class I and class II types were obtained from metadata supplied by the sample provider rather than from assay-based typing. Study-wide findings and limitations: The amount of clinical and demographic metadata varied by source and participant and was provided uncurated.

TCRbeta CDR3 regions were amplified from genomic DNA using the immunoSEQ Assay, a bias-controlled multiplex PCR. In the authors' own workflow: The number of nucleated cells in each sample was estimated by amplification of reference gene primers within the assay. To quantify the absolute abundance of each unique TCRbeta CDR3 rearrangement, sequence reads were collapsed and filtered. Productive Simpson clonality was computed per sample as the square root of Simpson's diversity index over productive rearrangements. Here the immuneACCESS table is served through TCRdb, limited to in-frame sequences with V and J called. Missing clones are a known gap in these copies; in checked studies unresolved V genes cover under half, and the rest lacks a known reason. The DNA gave D and trimming, while V, J and clone size come from that table. The sample data list 95,000 to 150,000 clones, and approximately 80% of these were observed just once. The top ten clones comprise roughly an eighth of the sample.

Source material: peripheral blood. The receptor comes from a human donor in a cohort sampled during active COVID-19. The rearrangement joined TRBV4-1 to TRBJ2-3; 8 bases in the middle match TRBD2. CDR3 reads: CASSQIAGLPTDTQYF. Read as DNA, the sequence is TGCGCCAGCAGCCAAATAGCGGGGTTACCCACAGATACGCAGTATTTT.